One sample yielded the 30 T cell receptor beta chains listed below, sequenced in a study of response to subunit inactivated influenza vaccine. Each CDR3 protein is one row after TCRdb ran MiXCR on the RT-PCR reads. The table shows more than 250,000 distinct CDR3 sequences, with roughly a fifth occurring only once. The sample consisted of PBMCs from blood, taken 21 months after vaccination. These receptors all stem from a man in his fifties or sixties who received an inactivated influenza vaccine.

The chain employs TRBV2 and TRBJ2-1, with TRBD2 matching over 10 bases. Germline trimming cut 3 bases from V and 7 bases from J; bases unmatched to any gene: 12. Germline V lookup: CDR1 SNHLY, CDR2 FYNNEI. The CDR3 is 17 amino acids. CDR3 in amino acids: CASSDLGLAGVGNEQFF. The CDR3 region has the DNA TGTGCCAGCAGTGATCTTGGCCTAGCGGGAGTTGGGAATGAGCAGTTCTTC.

This clonotype has only a few counts. The chain recombines TRBV7-6 with TRBJ2-5, with D possibly being TRBD1 (6 bases). CDR1 and CDR2 from the germline V gene are SGHVS and FNYEAQ. The CDR3 runs 13 residues. V lost 2 bases and J lost 3, with 7 bases in between. CDR3 protein: CASSLNREETQYF. The CDR3 nucleotides read TGTGCCAGCAGCTTAAACAGGGAAGAGACCCAGTACTTC.

This clonotype was detected a few times. This sequence joins TRBV5-1 and TRBJ1-1, with 8 bases fitting TRBD1. The V and J ends lost 1 base and 4 bases, in that order; junction bases with no gene match: 6. Germline V gives CDR1 SGHRS, CDR2 YFSETQ. CDR3 length: 15 amino acids. CDR3 residues: CASSLSGGAGTEAFF. CDR3 nucleotides: TGCGCCAGCAGCTTGTCAGGGGGCGCTGGCACTGAAGCTTTCTTT.

This clonotype has ten or more counts. The chain combines TRBV5-1 with TRBJ1-1; tentatively, D is TRBD1 (5 bases). The CDR3 has 13 residues. Trimming stripped 4 bases from V and 5 bases from J, with 12 bases between. Germline lookup yields CDR1 SGHRS and CDR2 YFSETQ. CDR3 sequence: CASSKIRGTEAFF. The DNA of the CDR3 is TGCGCCAGCAGCAAGATTAGGGGAACTGAAGCTTTCTTT.

The chain carries TRBV12-3 or TRBV12-4 and TRBJ2-2; D remains ambiguous. The CDR3 is made up of 10 amino acids. V was trimmed by 6 bases and J by 7 bases, leaving 3 bases between them. The CDR3 spells CASSFGELFF. CDR3 sequence (DNA): TGTGCCAGCAGCTTCGGGGAGCTGTTTTTT.

V gene TRBV14 combines with J gene TRBJ1-4; 7 bases are a match to TRBD1. The CDR3 is 17 amino acids. V lost 0 bases and J lost 8; bases outside the gene matches: 12. Germline V gene sequence: CDR1 SGHDN, CDR2 FVKESK. This CDR3 reads CASSQEQWSGGWEKLFF. CDR3 bases: TGTGCCAGCAGCCAAGAACAGTGGTCAGGGGGATGGGAAAAACTGTTTTTT.

In this sample, this clonotype turned up a few times. The chain joins TRBV5-1 to TRBJ2-1; D remains unclear. Germline lookup yields CDR1 SGHRS and CDR2 YFSETQ. This CDR3 is 14 amino acids long. Trimming left V 1 base short and J 6 bases short, with 11 bases between. The CDR3 DNA reads as TGCGCCAGCAGCTTGACAGACCTTCGCAATGAGCAGTTCTTC. It yields the protein CASSLTDLRNEQFF.

V is TRBV7-9 and J is TRBJ1-6, with D uncertain. In germline, CDR1 is SEHNR, CDR2 FQNEAQ (reference sequence). V lost 1 base and J lost 10, with 8 bases in between. This CDR3 has 13 residues. The CDR3 nucleotides are TGTGCCAGCAGCTTAGGGAGAGAATCACCCCTCCACTTT. Translation gives CASSLGRESPLHF.

This clonotype came up a few times. The V and J genes are TRBV28 and TRBJ2-2; 9 nucleotides align to TRBD1. CDR3 length: 14 residues. Trimming took 4 bases from V and 5 from J; bases not matched to a gene: 2. Germline V gene sequence: CDR1 MDHEN, CDR2 SYDVKM. The CDR3 nucleotides are TGTGCCAGCAGTTCCGGGACAGGGACCGGGGAGCTGTTTTTT. Protein sequence: CASSSGTGTGELFF.

The chain recombines TRBV7-2 with TRBJ1-5; D possibly corresponds to TRBD1 (5 bases). Germline V CDR1 and CDR2: SGHTA, FQGNSA. The CDR3 sequence is 14 residues long. V was cut by 6 bases and J by 9 bases, with 18 bases left in between. The CDR3 bases are TGTGCCAGCAGGAGGACACATGCTGAGGGGCCCCAGCATTTT. Its translation is CASRRTHAEGPQHF.

This clonotype turned up a few times. V and J are TRBV20-1 and TRBJ2-7; 9 bases map to TRBD1. CDR1 is DFQATT and CDR2 is SNEGSKA in the germline V gene (reference sequence). V lost 3 bases, J lost 6 bases, and 6 bases stayed unmatched. The CDR3 contains 13 residues. The CDR3 is CSASWDRAGEQYF. CDR3 nucleotides: TGCAGTGCTAGCTGGGACAGGGCCGGCGAGCAGTACTTC.

This clonotype was picked up a small number of times. This chain uses TRBV30 with TRBJ1-3; no definite D call. The V gene's germline CDR1 is GTSNPN and CDR2 SVGIG (reference sequence). The V and J ends lost 4 bases and 0 bases respectively, with 16 bases between them. This CDR3 is 16 amino acids long. The DNA for the CDR3 is TGTGCCTGGACCCCCCCAAGCATACACTCTGGAAACACCATATATTTT. Translation: CAWTPPSIHSGNTIYF.

This clonotype has only a few counts. The chain recombines TRBV4-3 with TRBJ2-4; 7 bases match TRBD2. CDR3 length: 15 residues. Per the germline V gene, CDR1 is LGHNA and CDR2 is YSLEER. Losses at the gene ends were 4 bases for V and 4 bases for J; bases not matched to a gene: 7. Written as DNA, the CDR3 is TGCGCCAGCAGCCCTGGTTTGCGGGAGAAAAACATTCAGTACTTC. Translation: CASSPGLREKNIQYF.

This clonotype has a handful of counts. The gene calls are TRBV10-3 and TRBJ1-1; 10 nucleotides agree with TRBD1. CDR3 length: 15 residues. The germline CDR1 and CDR2 sequences are ENHRY and SYGVKD. The V segment lost 3 bases and the J segment 4 bases; nucleotides outside the gene matches: 5. This chain's CDR3 is CAISDGQGEGTEAFF. CDR3 DNA sequence: TGTGCCATCAGTGATGGACAGGGGGAAGGCACTGAAGCTTTCTTT.

J is TRBJ1-1 and V is TRBV2; 7 bases map to TRBD1. This CDR3 is built from 16 residues. The junction had 5 bases not matched to a gene; V was cut back by 0 bases and J by 1 base. Germline V gene data show CDR1 as SNHLY and CDR2 as FYNNEI. As DNA, the CDR3 is TGTGCCAGCAGTGAAGCGCCAGGGGACAGGAACACTGAAGCTTTCTTT. This translates into CASSEAPGDRNTEAFF.

Comment on this clonotype: A much larger clone differs from this one at a single base, so this may be a read error. V gene TRBV2 combines with J gene TRBJ1-1; D call uncertain. Trimming took 1 base from V and 5 from J, leaving 14 bases between them. The CDR3 length is 15 residues. In germline, CDR1 is SNHLY, CDR2 FYNNEI. Here the CDR3 DNA reads TGTGCCAGCAGTGAAGTACGGCAGAAGGAGACTGAAGCTTTCTTT. Translating gives CASSEVRQKETEAFF.

This clonotype occurred a few times. The chain uses TRBV25-1 and TRBJ2-5; 8 bases agree with TRBD1. Germline V gene data show CDR1 as MGHDK and CDR2 as SYGVNS. With V trimmed by 5 bases and J by 2 bases, 7 bases remained unmatched. CDR3 length: 15 amino acids. CDR3 nucleotide sequence: TGTGCCAGCAGTTCCTGGACAGGGCTACAAGAGACCCAGTACTTC. This codes for CASSSWTGLQETQYF. Full variable domain (outside the CDR3, taken from reference TRBV25-1 and TRBJ2-5): EADIYQTPRYLVIGTGKKITLECSQTMGHDKMYWYQQDPGMELHLIHYSYGVNSTEKGDLSSESTVSRIRTEHFPLTLESARPSHTSQYLCASSSWTGLQETQYFGPGTRLLVL.

The J gene is TRBJ1-4, the V gene TRBV2, with D tentatively TRBD1 (5 bases). V lost 5 bases to trimming and J lost 6 bases, with 13 bases between them. Per germline, CDR1 SNHLY and CDR2 FYNNEI. CDR3 length: 14 residues. The CDR3 nucleotides read TGTGCCAGCAGTTCCCAGGGAGGGTATGAAAAACTGTTTTTT. This codes for CASSSQGGYEKLFF.

J is TRBJ2-1 and V is TRBV12-3 or TRBV12-4, with 11 bases identical to TRBD2. V shed 5 bases and J 3 bases; nucleotides not matched to a gene: 6. This CDR3 has 16 amino acids. The DNA for the CDR3 is TGTGCCAGCAGTCAACTGGGACTAGCGGACTACAATGAGCAGTTCTTC. Amino acid sequence: CASSQLGLADYNEQFF.

This sequence joins TRBV5-1 and TRBJ2-1; D gene unclear. The germline V gene encodes CDR1 SGHRS and CDR2 YFSETQ. The CDR3 is 13 amino acids. Trimming took off 4 bases at V and 5 bases at J, with 10 bases between the two ends. CDR3 DNA sequence: TGCGCCAGCAGCATTGGCTGGCACAATGAGCAGTTCTTC. It specifies CASSIGWHNEQFF.

This clonotype was picked up a small number of times. CDR3 sequence: CASSYSTGLETQYF. In nucleotides, the CDR3 is TGTGCCAGCAGTTACTCGACGGGGCTTGAGACCCAGTACTTC. The chain has TRBV6-2 or TRBV6-3 and TRBJ2-5; D is tentatively TRBD1 or TRBD2 (5 bases each). V gave up 0 bases and J gave up 5 bases, with 10 bases separating them. Germline loops: CDR1 MNHEY, CDR2 SVGEGT. This CDR3 has 14 amino acids.

This clonotype has just a few counts. V and J are TRBV9 and TRBJ2-7, with 13 bases matching TRBD2. CDR3 length equals 15 residues. J gave up 7 bases and V 4 bases, and 8 bases lay outside the gene matches. The germline V gene has CDR1 SGDLS and CDR2 YYNGEE. The chain's CDR3 is CASSSTGTSGNEQYF. CDR3 DNA sequence: TGTGCCAGCAGCTCCACCGGGACTAGCGGGAATGAGCAGTACTTC.

This clonotype was counted many times. This chain connects TRBV3-1 to TRBJ1-5, with a weak D call TRBD1 (6 bases). Per the germline V gene, CDR1 is LGHDT and CDR2 is YNNKEL (reference sequence). V was cut by 0 bases and J by 3 bases, with 9 bases left in between. CDR3 size: 15 residues. The CDR3 DNA is TGTGCCAGCAGCCAAGACGGACAGTTCAATCAGCCCCAGCATTTT. This gives the protein CASSQDGQFNQPQHF.

The chain links TRBV6-1 to TRBJ1-2; D may be TRBD1 (6 bases). Germline V gene lookup returns CDR1 MNHNS and CDR2 SASEGT. CDR3 length: 16 amino acids. V lost 7 bases and J lost 5, with 23 bases in between. The CDR3 DNA reads as TGTGCCAGCACTAAAACCAGCCCCCAGGGGTGGTATGGCTACACCTTC. Translated, it gives CASTKTSPQGWYGYTF.

The CDR3 loop is CSARDSWTARGETQYF. The DNA of the CDR3 is TGCAGTGCTAGAGATAGTTGGACAGCTCGCGGAGAGACCCAGTACTTC. The chain recombines TRBV20-1 with TRBJ2-5; TRBD1 is a possible D gene (6 bases). The germline V and J ends were trimmed by 0 bases and 4 bases, with 18 bases remaining between them. The germline CDR1 and CDR2 sequences are DFQATT and SNEGSKA (reference sequence). CDR3 length: 16 amino acids.

This clonotype was observed a few times. The CDR3, as DNA: TGCAGTGCTGTGAGGGGTACAGATACGCAGTATTTT. This gives the protein CSAVRGTDTQYF. This rearrangement joins TRBV20-1 to TRBJ2-3; D is tentatively TRBD1 or TRBD2 (5 bases each). The CDR3 is 12 residues long. The V and J ends lost 5 bases and 3 bases respectively, with 9 bases between them. CDR1 and CDR2 from the germline V gene are DFQATT and SNEGSKA (reference sequence).

The chain has TRBV6-2 or TRBV6-3 and TRBJ2-1; D tentatively reads TRBD1 or TRBD2 (5 bases each). CDR3 length: 16 residues. V shed 5 bases and J shed 10 bases, with 24 bases lying between them. Germline loops: CDR1 MNHEY, CDR2 SVGEGT. The DNA for the CDR3 is TGTGCCAGCAGTACCACTCGGAGGCCCAGGGCCCCGGAGCAGTTCTTC. Its translation: CASSTTRRPRAPEQFF.

The chain carries TRBV25-1 and TRBJ1-3; unclear D gene. V lost 6 bases, J lost 4 bases, and 7 bases lay in between. CDR3 size: 12 residues. The germline V gene encodes CDR1 MGHDK and CDR2 SYGVNS. The CDR3 sequence: CASRTPGNTIYF. CDR3 nucleotides: TGTGCCAGCAGGACACCCGGAAACACCATATATTTT.

This clonotype showed up just a few times. V gene TRBV4-2 combines with J gene TRBJ1-5; no definite D call. Trimming pared 0 bases from V and 2 bases from J, leaving 11 bases between. The CDR3 runs 16 residues. Germline CDR1 LGHNA, CDR2 YNFKEQ. The CDR3 DNA sequence: TGTGCCAGCAGCCAAGATAGGAAGGGAGGCAATCAGCCCCAGCATTTT. Its translation is CASSQDRKGGNQPQHF.

This clonotype was detected a few times. The chain is built from TRBV6-2 or TRBV6-3 and TRBJ1-1; D remains unclear. V was pared by 3 bases and J by 5 bases, with 13 bases between. The CDR3 runs 14 residues. The germline V gene encodes CDR1 MNHEY and CDR2 SVGEGT. CDR3 DNA: TGTGCCAGCAGTTATAGCCCCCGGCGGACTGAAGCTTTCTTT. Amino acid sequence: CASSYSPRRTEAFF.